A selection of T cell receptor beta chains follows, all from one sample in a study of blood T cells in healthy people across ages. TCRdb redid the calling of the 5' RACE reads with MiXCR, one entry per CDR3 protein. The sample carries 380,000 or so distinct CDR3 sequences, approximately 47% recorded once. Sample: blood. Receptors originate from a man aged 55 to 70 in good health. The CDR3 runs from the conserved cysteine through the conserved F or W. D genes are given only for firm matches. Expanded clones are given a class, and other clones once, few, many or no size at all.

CDR3 protein: CASSERGYQETQYF
CDR3 DNA: TGTGCCAGCAGCGAGCGGGGGTACCAAGAGACCCAGTACTTC
clone size: .
V gene: TRBV11-2
J gene: TRBJ2-5
D gene: TRBD2

CDR3 protein: CASSEAKRTGVLNEQFF
CDR3 DNA: TGCGCCAGCAGCGAAGCGAAAAGGACAGGGGTATTGAATGAGCAGTTCTTC
clone size: many
V gene: TRBV5-1
J gene: TRBJ2-1
D gene: TRBD1

CDR3 protein: CASSLGGQGILNSYNEQFF
CDR3 DNA: TGCGCCAGCAGCTTGGGGGGACAGGGGATTTTGAACTCCTACAATGAGCAGTTCTTC
clone size: .
V gene: TRBV5-1
J gene: TRBJ2-1
D gene: TRBD1

CDR3 protein: CASSFPGMNTEAFF
CDR3 DNA: TGTGCCAGCAGCTTTCCAGGGATGAACACTGAAGCTTTCTTT
clone size: .
V gene: TRBV11-1
J gene: TRBJ1-1
D gene: .

CDR3 protein: CASSLRGQGENTQYF
CDR3 DNA: TGTGCCAGCAGCCTCAGGGGACAGGGAGAAAATACGCAGTATTTT
clone size: few
V gene: TRBV9
J gene: TRBJ2-3
D gene: TRBD1

CDR3 protein: CASSQVEERYTF
CDR3 DNA: TGTGCCAGCAGCCAAGTCGAGGAACGCTACACCTTC
clone size: .
V gene: TRBV4-2
J gene: TRBJ1-2
D gene: .

CDR3 protein: CASSPGTSGRYNEQFF
CDR3 DNA: TGTGCCAGCAGTCCGGGGACTAGCGGGAGGTACAATGAGCAGTTCTTC
clone size: .
V gene: TRBV28
J gene: TRBJ2-1
D gene: TRBD2

CDR3 protein: CASSVRMGGGEKLFF
CDR3 DNA: TGTGCCAGCAGCGTCAGGATGGGAGGTGGAGAAAAACTGTTTTTT
clone size: few
V gene: TRBV9
J gene: TRBJ1-4
D gene: .

CDR3 protein: CASSLISGGRDTQYF
CDR3 DNA: TGTGCCAGCAGTTTAATTAGCGGGGGGAGAGATACGCAGTATTTT
clone size: .
V gene: TRBV12-3/TRBV12-4
J gene: TRBJ2-3
D gene: TRBD2

CDR3 protein: CSAQEVAGANVLTF
CDR3 DNA: TGCAGTGCCCAGGAGGTAGCTGGGGCCAACGTCCTGACTTTC
clone size: .
V gene: TRBV20-1
J gene: TRBJ2-6
D gene: .

CDR3 protein: CSARRTGFSYEQYF
CDR3 DNA: TGCAGTGCCCGGAGGACAGGGTTCTCCTACGAGCAGTACTTC
clone size: .
V gene: TRBV20-1
J gene: TRBJ2-7
D gene: TRBD1

CDR3 protein: CASSPPGIYGYTF
CDR3 DNA: TGTGCCAGCAGTCCCCCGGGGATCTATGGCTACACCTTC
clone size: few
V gene: TRBV6-1
J gene: TRBJ1-2
D gene: .

CDR3 protein: CASVAGPGANVLTF
CDR3 DNA: TGTGCCAGCGTTGCCGGACCTGGGGCCAACGTCCTGACTTTC
clone size: many
V gene: TRBV21-1
J gene: TRBJ2-6
D gene: .

CDR3 protein: CASSFARTNNEKLFF
CDR3 DNA: TGTGCCAGCAGCTTTGCGCGGACTAATAATGAAAAACTGTTTTTT
clone size: few
V gene: TRBV7-2
J gene: TRBJ1-4
D gene: .

CDR3 protein: CASSPSQVTGVNEQFF
CDR3 DNA: TGCGCCAGCAGCCCATCTCAGGTGACAGGGGTAAATGAGCAGTTCTTC
clone size: few
V gene: TRBV4-1
J gene: TRBJ2-1
D gene: TRBD1

CDR3 protein: CASTLLAGGETQYF
CDR3 DNA: TGTGCCAGTACGCTTCTAGCGGGGGGAGAGACCCAGTACTTC
clone size: many
V gene: TRBV3-1
J gene: TRBJ2-5
D gene: TRBD2

CDR3 protein: CAISVGGQKATDTQYF
CDR3 DNA: TGTGCCATCAGTGTGGGGGGTCAGAAAGCCACAGATACGCAGTATTTT
clone size: .
V gene: TRBV10-3
J gene: TRBJ2-3
D gene: .

CDR3 protein: CASSPEPWDEKLFF
CDR3 DNA: TGCGCCAGCTCCCCGGAACCGTGGGATGAAAAACTGTTTTTT
clone size: once
V gene: TRBV5-1
J gene: TRBJ1-4
D gene: .

CDR3 protein: CASSPGLAQSQETQYF
CDR3 DNA: TGTGCCAGCTCCCCGGGACTAGCGCAAAGCCAAGAGACCCAGTACTTC
clone size: .
V gene: TRBV18
J gene: TRBJ2-5
D gene: TRBD2

CDR3 protein: CASSPSPDGSRAYF
CDR3 DNA: TGTGCCAGCAGCCCTTCTCCGGACGGATCTCGGGCGTACTTC
clone size: few
V gene: TRBV3-1
J gene: TRBJ2-7
D gene: .

CDR3 protein: CASSPHSASSYNEQFF
CDR3 DNA: TGTGCCAGCAGTCCTCATAGCGCCAGCTCCTACAATGAGCAGTTCTTC
clone size: .
V gene: TRBV12-3/TRBV12-4
J gene: TRBJ2-1
D gene: .

CDR3 protein: CASSEVPTSTDTQYF
CDR3 DNA: TGCGCCAGCAGTGAGGTACCAACCAGCACAGATACGCAGTATTTT
clone size: once
V gene: TRBV10-1
J gene: TRBJ2-3
D gene: .

CDR3 protein: CASSSGGGAYNEQFF
CDR3 DNA: TGTGCCAGCAGTTCCGGAGGGGGGGCGTACAATGAGCAGTTCTTC
clone size: few
V gene: TRBV28
J gene: TRBJ2-1
D gene: .

CDR3 protein: CASSQDRWSKNIQYF
CDR3 DNA: TGCGCCAGCAGCCAAGATAGGTGGTCCAAAAACATTCAGTACTTC
clone size: few
V gene: TRBV4-1
J gene: TRBJ2-4
D gene: .

CDR3 protein: CASRRDGTYEQYF
CDR3 DNA: TGTGCCAGCAGAAGGGACGGTACCTACGAGCAGTACTTC
clone size: .
V gene: TRBV27
J gene: TRBJ2-7
D gene: .

CDR3 protein: CASSARDRGLGQYF
CDR3 DNA: TGCGCCAGCAGCGCCCGGGACAGGGGTCTAGGGCAGTACTTC
clone size: .
V gene: TRBV5-1
J gene: TRBJ2-7
D gene: TRBD1

CDR3 protein: CASSFGGQTATQYF
CDR3 DNA: TGTGCCAGCAGCTTCGGTGGACAGACAGCTACGCAGTATTTT
clone size: .
V gene: TRBV7-9
J gene: TRBJ2-3
D gene: .

CDR3 protein: CASSKGGTDTQYF
CDR3 DNA: TGTGCCAGCAGCAAAGGCGGAACAGATACGCAGTATTTT
clone size: few
V gene: TRBV21-1
J gene: TRBJ2-3
D gene: .

CDR3 protein: CATQPGELFWTQYF
CDR3 DNA: TGTGCCACCCAACCCGGTGAACTTTTCTGGACCCAGTACTTC
clone size: .
V gene: TRBV24-1
J gene: TRBJ2-5
D gene: .

CDR3 protein: CAISRADSYGYTF
CDR3 DNA: TGTGCCATCAGTAGGGCGGACAGTTATGGCTACACCTTC
clone size: .
V gene: TRBV10-3
J gene: TRBJ1-2
D gene: .

CDR3 protein: CASSPRLAGDHGELFF
CDR3 DNA: TGTGCCAGCAGTCCCCGACTAGCGGGAGATCACGGGGAGCTGTTTTTT
clone size: many
V gene: TRBV12-3/TRBV12-4
J gene: TRBJ2-2
D gene: TRBD2

CDR3 protein: CSVEGGPGQGMNTEAFF
CDR3 DNA: TGCAGCGTTGAAGGGGGACCGGGACAGGGGATGAACACTGAAGCTTTCTTT
clone size: few
V gene: TRBV29-1
J gene: TRBJ1-1
D gene: TRBD1

CDR3 protein: CSARGRDRGAYGYTF
CDR3 DNA: TGCAGTGCTAGAGGCCGGGACAGGGGGGCTTATGGCTACACCTTC
clone size: .
V gene: TRBV20-1
J gene: TRBJ1-2
D gene: TRBD1

CDR3 protein: CASIQGALKDSYNEQFF
CDR3 DNA: TGTGCCAGCATCCAAGGGGCCCTAAAAGACTCCTACAATGAGCAGTTCTTC
clone size: .
V gene: TRBV21-1
J gene: TRBJ2-1
D gene: .

CDR3 protein: CASSSWTSSPNTQYF
CDR3 DNA: TGTGCCAGCAGTTCGTGGACTAGCAGCCCAAATACGCAGTATTTT
clone size: .
V gene: TRBV27
J gene: TRBJ2-3
D gene: TRBD2

CDR3 protein: CAWRVAGGKNIQYF
CDR3 DNA: TGTGCCTGGAGGGTAGCGGGGGGCAAAAACATTCAGTACTTC
clone size: few
V gene: TRBV30
J gene: TRBJ2-4
D gene: TRBD2

CDR3 protein: CSVEGAGEKEQFF
CDR3 DNA: TGCAGCGTTGAGGGGGCAGGGGAGAAGGAGCAGTTCTTC
clone size: .
V gene: TRBV29-1
J gene: TRBJ2-1
D gene: .

CDR3 protein: CSAQSPRREQFF
CDR3 DNA: TGCAGTGCCCAATCCCCGCGCAGGGAGCAGTTCTTC
clone size: .
V gene: TRBV20-1
J gene: TRBJ2-1
D gene: .

CDR3 protein: CASSSLADYNEQYF
CDR3 DNA: TGTGCCAGCAGCTCCCTAGCGGACTACAATGAGCAGTACTTC
clone size: .
V gene: TRBV5-6
J gene: TRBJ2-7
D gene: TRBD2

CDR3 protein: CASSLGRTSGSIDTQYF
CDR3 DNA: TGTGCCAGCAGCTTAGGGCGGACTAGCGGGAGTATAGATACGCAGTATTTT
clone size: few
V gene: TRBV7-2
J gene: TRBJ2-3
D gene: TRBD2

CDR3 protein: CASTAGGGVGANVLTF
CDR3 DNA: TGTGCCAGCACCGCTGGCGGAGGGGTAGGGGCCAACGTCCTGACTTTT
clone size: .
V gene: TRBV7-3
J gene: TRBJ2-6
D gene: .

CDR3 protein: CASCGQGRTYEQYF
CDR3 DNA: TGTGCCAGCTGTGGACAAGGGAGGACCTACGAGCAGTACTTC
clone size: once
V gene: TRBV28
J gene: TRBJ2-7
D gene: .

CDR3 protein: CASSYSGVGRATDTQYF
CDR3 DNA: TGTGCCAGCAGTTACTCGGGCGTGGGCAGGGCGACAGATACGCAGTATTTT
clone size: .
V gene: TRBV6-5
J gene: TRBJ2-3
D gene: .

CDR3 protein: CSYQGNTGELFF
CDR3 DNA: TGCAGCTACCAGGGTAACACCGGGGAGCTGTTTTTT
clone size: .
V gene: TRBV29-1
J gene: TRBJ2-2
D gene: .

CDR3 protein: CASSSVGDRALYGYTF
CDR3 DNA: TGTGCCAGCAGCTCGGTGGGGGACAGGGCGTTATATGGCTACACCTTC
clone size: .
V gene: TRBV11-2
J gene: TRBJ1-2
D gene: TRBD1

CDR3 protein: CASSLGSSSYEQYF
CDR3 DNA: TGTGCCAGCAGCTTAGGGTCCAGCTCCTACGAGCAGTACTTC
clone size: many
V gene: TRBV7-9
J gene: TRBJ2-7
D gene: .

CDR3 protein: CASSTGLATDTQYF
CDR3 DNA: TGTGCCAGCAGCACGGGACTAGCGACAGATACGCAGTATTTT
clone size: .
V gene: TRBV11-2
J gene: TRBJ2-3
D gene: TRBD2

CDR3 protein: CASSLDPSGETQYF
CDR3 DNA: TGTGCCAGCAGCTTAGACCCTAGTGGGGAGACCCAGTACTTC
clone size: .
V gene: TRBV11-1
J gene: TRBJ2-5
D gene: .

CDR3 protein: CASSLQGRTNSPLHF
CDR3 DNA: TGTGCCAGCAGTCTCCAGGGACGGACCAATTCACCCCTCCACTTT
clone size: .
V gene: TRBV12-3/TRBV12-4
J gene: TRBJ1-6
D gene: .

CDR3 protein: CSAMGSGLAASLETQYF
CDR3 DNA: TGCAGTGCCATGGGGTCGGGACTAGCCGCAAGTCTGGAGACCCAGTACTTC
clone size: .
V gene: TRBV20-1
J gene: TRBJ2-5
D gene: TRBD2

CDR3 protein: CASGEWTRNEQFF
CDR3 DNA: TGTGCCAGCGGGGAGTGGACACGCAATGAGCAGTTCTTC
clone size: .
V gene: TRBV6-5
J gene: TRBJ2-1
D gene: .

CDR3 protein: CASSFGRAYNEQFF
CDR3 DNA: TGTGCCAGCAGCTTCGGCAGGGCCTACAATGAGCAGTTCTTC
clone size: .
V gene: TRBV7-2
J gene: TRBJ2-1
D gene: .

CDR3 protein: CASSLELGGYTF
CDR3 DNA: TGTGCCAGCAGCTTAGAGTTGGGTGGCTACACCTTC
clone size: .
V gene: TRBV7-2
J gene: TRBJ1-2
D gene: .

CDR3 protein: CSALILGHEQYF
CDR3 DNA: TGCAGTGCCCTTATTCTTGGGCACGAGCAGTACTTC
clone size: few
V gene: TRBV20-1
J gene: TRBJ2-7
D gene: .

CDR3 protein: CASSPSGVRRETQYF
CDR3 DNA: TGTGCCAGCAGTCCCTCCGGGGTTAGGAGGGAGACCCAGTACTTC
clone size: .
V gene: TRBV28
J gene: TRBJ2-5
D gene: .

CDR3 protein: CASSVTGGAHDEQYF
CDR3 DNA: TGTGCCAGCAGCGTGACAGGGGGCGCGCACGATGAGCAGTACTTC
clone size: .
V gene: TRBV7-8
J gene: TRBJ2-7
D gene: TRBD1

CDR3 protein: CASSSRTDRTDTQYF
CDR3 DNA: TGTGCCAGCAGCTCCCGGACGGATCGCACAGATACGCAGTATTTT
clone size: .
V gene: TRBV5-6
J gene: TRBJ2-3
D gene: .

CDR3 protein: CASSYLWGGPSQETQYF
CDR3 DNA: TGTGCCAGCAGCTACTTATGGGGGGGGCCCTCCCAGGAGACCCAGTACTTC
clone size: .
V gene: TRBV3-1
J gene: TRBJ2-5
D gene: .

CDR3 protein: CASSRSPYEQYF
CDR3 DNA: TGTGCCAGCAGTCGGTCCCCCTACGAGCAGTACTTC
clone size: .
V gene: TRBV25-1
J gene: TRBJ2-7
D gene: .

CDR3 protein: CSARDWNNEQFF
CDR3 DNA: TGCAGTGCACGGGACTGGAACAATGAGCAGTTCTTC
clone size: .
V gene: TRBV20-1
J gene: TRBJ2-1
D gene: .